This TCR beta chain comes out of a study of shared clonotypes between healthy human individuals. Findings of the study overall: Naive subsets generally exceeded memory subsets in estimated richness.

With regard to this clone: Its specificity is unknown.

Germline values: CDR1 SGHDT, CDR2 YYEEEE. There are 14 residues in the CDR3. J lost 7 bases, V lost 6 bases, and 9 bases had no gene match. Libraries were prepared by immunoSEQ multiplex PCR; TCRdb keeps only in-frame clonotypes and omits some of them. The sample carries millions of clones, 85% to 95% recorded once. The V gene is TRBV5-6, the J gene TRBJ2-3; 9 nucleotides line up with TRBD2. This sequence originates from a young man in good health. Sequenced material: naive CD4+ T cells sorted from blood. The subset was: CD45RA+ positively selected. The CDR3 DNA follows: TGTGCCAGCATCCAGCGGGGGGTAGTTTATACGCAGTATTTT. This gives the protein CASIQRGVVYTQYF.